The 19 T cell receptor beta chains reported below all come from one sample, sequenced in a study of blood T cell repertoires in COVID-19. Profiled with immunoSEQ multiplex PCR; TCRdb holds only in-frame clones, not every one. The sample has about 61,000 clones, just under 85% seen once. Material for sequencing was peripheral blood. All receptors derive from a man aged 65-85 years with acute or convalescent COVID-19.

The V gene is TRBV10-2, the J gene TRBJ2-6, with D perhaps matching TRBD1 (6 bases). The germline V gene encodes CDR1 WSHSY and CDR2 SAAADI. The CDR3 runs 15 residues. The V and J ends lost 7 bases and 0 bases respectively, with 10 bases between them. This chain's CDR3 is CASTTGLSGANVLTF. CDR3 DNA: TGCGCCAGCACTACAGGGCTCTCTGGGGCCAACGTCCTGACTTTC.

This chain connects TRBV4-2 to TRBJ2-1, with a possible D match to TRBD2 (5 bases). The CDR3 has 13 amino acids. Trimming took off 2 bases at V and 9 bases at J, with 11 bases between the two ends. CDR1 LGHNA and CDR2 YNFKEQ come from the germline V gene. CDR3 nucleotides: TGTGCCAGCAGCCAACCCAGCGGCGTTGAGCAGTTCTTC. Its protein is CASSQPSGVEQFF.

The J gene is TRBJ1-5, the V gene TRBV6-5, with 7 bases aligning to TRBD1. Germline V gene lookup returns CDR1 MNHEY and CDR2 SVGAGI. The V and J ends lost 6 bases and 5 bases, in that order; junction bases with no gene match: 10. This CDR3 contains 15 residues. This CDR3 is CASSRDRAGDQPQHF. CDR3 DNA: TGTGCCAGCAGCCGAGACAGGGCGGGCGATCAGCCCCAGCATTTT.

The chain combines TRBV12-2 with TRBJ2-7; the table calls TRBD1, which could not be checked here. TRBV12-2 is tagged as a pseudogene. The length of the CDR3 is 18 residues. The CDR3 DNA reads TGTGCAAGTCGCTTAGAGGGGGAACTGACAGGGGAAGACTACGAGCAGTACTTC. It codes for CASRLEGELTGEDYEQYF.

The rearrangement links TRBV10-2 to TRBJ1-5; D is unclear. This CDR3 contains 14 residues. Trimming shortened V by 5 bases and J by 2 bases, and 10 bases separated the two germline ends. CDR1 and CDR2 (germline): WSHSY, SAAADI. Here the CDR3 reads CASSHGTGNQPQHF. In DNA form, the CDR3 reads TGCGCCAGCAGTCATGGCACAGGCAATCAGCCCCAGCATTTT.

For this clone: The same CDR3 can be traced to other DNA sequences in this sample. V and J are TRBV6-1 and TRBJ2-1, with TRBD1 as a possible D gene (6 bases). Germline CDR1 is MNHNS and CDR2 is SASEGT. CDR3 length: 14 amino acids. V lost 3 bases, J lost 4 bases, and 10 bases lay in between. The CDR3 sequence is CASSDRGPYNEQFF. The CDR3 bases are TGTGCCAGCAGTGACAGGGGACCATACAATGAGCAGTTCTTC.

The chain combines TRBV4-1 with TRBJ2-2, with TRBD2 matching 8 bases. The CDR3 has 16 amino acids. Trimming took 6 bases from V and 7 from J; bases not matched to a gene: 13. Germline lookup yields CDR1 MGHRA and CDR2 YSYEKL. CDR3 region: CASRQSGGASGGELFF. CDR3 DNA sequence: TGCGCCAGCAGACAAAGCGGGGGCGCTTCGGGCGGGGAGCTGTTTTTT.

This CDR3 reads CASSLAGDSDYYEQYF. CDR3 coding DNA: TGTGCCAGCAGCTTAGCGGGGGACAGTGACTACTACGAGCAGTACTTC. The chain carries TRBV7-6 and TRBJ2-7, with 7 positions matching TRBD1. Germline CDR1 reads SGHVS; CDR2 reads FNYEAQ. With 0 bases clipped from V and 3 bases from J, the junction kept 8 bases outside the gene matches. This CDR3 is 16 amino acids long.

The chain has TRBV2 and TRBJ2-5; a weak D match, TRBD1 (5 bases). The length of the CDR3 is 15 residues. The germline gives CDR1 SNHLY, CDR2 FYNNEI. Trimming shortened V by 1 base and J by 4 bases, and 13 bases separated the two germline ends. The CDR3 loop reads CASSEGPTTVETQYF. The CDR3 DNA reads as TGTGCCAGCAGTGAAGGCCCGACGACAGTAGAGACCCAGTACTTC. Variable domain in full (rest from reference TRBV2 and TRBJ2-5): EPEVTQTPSHQVTQMGQEVILRCVPISNHLYFYWYRQILGQKVEFLVSFYNNEISEKSEIFDDQFSVERPDGSNFTLKIRSTKLEDSAMYFCASSEGPTTVETQYFGPGTRLLVL.

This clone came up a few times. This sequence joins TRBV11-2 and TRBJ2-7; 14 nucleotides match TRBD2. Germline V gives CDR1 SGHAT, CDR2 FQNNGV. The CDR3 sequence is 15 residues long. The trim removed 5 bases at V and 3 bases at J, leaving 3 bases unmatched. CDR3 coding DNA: TGTGCCAGCAGCCAGACTAGCGGGGGGGTCTACGAGCAGTACTTC. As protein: CASSQTSGGVYEQYF.

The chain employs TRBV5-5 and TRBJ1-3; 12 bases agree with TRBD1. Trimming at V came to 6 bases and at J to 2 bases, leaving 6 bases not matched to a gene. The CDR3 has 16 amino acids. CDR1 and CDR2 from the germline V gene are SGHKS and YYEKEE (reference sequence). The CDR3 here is CASIQGQGATGNTIYF. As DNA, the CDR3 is TGTGCCAGCATCCAGGGACAGGGGGCTACTGGAAACACCATATATTTT.

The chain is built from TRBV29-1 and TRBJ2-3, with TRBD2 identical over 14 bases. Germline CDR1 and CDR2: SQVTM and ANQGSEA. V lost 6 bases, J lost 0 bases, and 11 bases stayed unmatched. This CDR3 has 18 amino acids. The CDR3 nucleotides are TGCAGCGTGGACGGACTAGCGGGGGGCGTAGCTAGCACAGATACGCAGTATTTT. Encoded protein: CSVDGLAGGVASTDTQYF.

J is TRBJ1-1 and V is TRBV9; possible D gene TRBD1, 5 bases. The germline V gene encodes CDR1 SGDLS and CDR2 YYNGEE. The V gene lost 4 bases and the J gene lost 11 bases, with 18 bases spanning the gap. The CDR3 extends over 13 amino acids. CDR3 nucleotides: TGTGCCAGCAGCCCTGGTGGCGGGGGGTTGGCTTTCTTT. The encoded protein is CASSPGGGGLAFF.

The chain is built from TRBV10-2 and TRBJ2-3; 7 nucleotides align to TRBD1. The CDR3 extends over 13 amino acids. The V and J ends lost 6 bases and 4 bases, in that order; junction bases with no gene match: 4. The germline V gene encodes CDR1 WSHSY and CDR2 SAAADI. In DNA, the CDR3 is TGCGCCAGCAGCCCCGGGACAGCAGATACGCAGTATTTT. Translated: CASSPGTADTQYF.

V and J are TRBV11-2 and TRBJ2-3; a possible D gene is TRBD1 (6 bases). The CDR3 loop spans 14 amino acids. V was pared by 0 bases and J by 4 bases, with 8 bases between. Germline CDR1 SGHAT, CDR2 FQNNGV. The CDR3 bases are TGTGCCAGCAGCTTAGACAGGGGATCAGATACGCAGTATTTT. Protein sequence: CASSLDRGSDTQYF.

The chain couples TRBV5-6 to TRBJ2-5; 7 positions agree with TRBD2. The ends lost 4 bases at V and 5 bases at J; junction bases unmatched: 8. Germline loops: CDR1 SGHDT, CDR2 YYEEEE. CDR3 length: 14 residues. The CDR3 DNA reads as TGTGCCAGCAGCCCCGGGAGGAGGGAGGAGACCCAGTACTTC. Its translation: CASSPGRREETQYF.

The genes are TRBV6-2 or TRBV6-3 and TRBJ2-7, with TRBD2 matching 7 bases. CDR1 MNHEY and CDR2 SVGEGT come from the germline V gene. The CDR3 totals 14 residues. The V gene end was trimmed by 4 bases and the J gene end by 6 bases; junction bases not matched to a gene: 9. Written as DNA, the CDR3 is TGTGCCAGCAGTTCGCCCCCCCCTAGCGGCGAGCAGTACTTC. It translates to CASSSPPPSGEQYF.

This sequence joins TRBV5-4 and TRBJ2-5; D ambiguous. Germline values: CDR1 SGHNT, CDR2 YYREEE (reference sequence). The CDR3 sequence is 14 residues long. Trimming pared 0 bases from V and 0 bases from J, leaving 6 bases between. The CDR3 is CASSLGRDQETQYF. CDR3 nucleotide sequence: TGTGCCAGCAGCTTGGGACGGGACCAAGAGACCCAGTACTTC.

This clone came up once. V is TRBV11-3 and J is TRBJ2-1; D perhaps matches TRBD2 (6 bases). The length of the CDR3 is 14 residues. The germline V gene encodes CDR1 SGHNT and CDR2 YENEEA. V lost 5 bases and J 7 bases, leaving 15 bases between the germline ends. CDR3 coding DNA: TGTGCCAGCAGCCCTCGGAAAGGAGGGAATGAGCAGTTCTTC. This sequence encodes CASSPRKGGNEQFF.